This TCR beta chain was identified during a study of PD-1 blockade in classical Hodgkin lymphoma (dated by TCRdb to the early 2020s). Broadly, across the study: Nivolumab dosing was 3 mg/kg intravenously every 2 weeks, continuing until either disease progression or unacceptable toxicity. The study used CyTOF and TCR beta sequencing to define a peripheral blood immune signature of response to PD-1 blockade in classical Hodgkin lymphoma. What the authors observed across the whole study: Trial patients with a complete response had baseline diversity similar to that of newly diagnosed patients, while partial responders and progressors had significantly lower diversity. The study was limited to a single clinical trial cohort, and causes of repertoire differences, possibly disease activity or prior therapy, remained undefined. Newly diagnosed patients were reported to have lower baseline TCR diversity than healthy donors, and relapsed/refractory patients were reported to have lower baseline TCR diversity still. Diversity was lower in patients who began nivolumab less than 1 year after ASCT, so these patients were left out of later analyses to avoid confounding by immune reconstitution. By C4D1, a significant rise was seen in CD4+ TCR diversity but not in CD8+ TCR diversity (p=0.0027 vs p=0.16), and the rise was most apparent among complete responders (p=0.02).

Genomic DNA was isolated using the Qiagen DNeasy kit from unsorted PBMCs as well as from negatively selected CD4+ and CD8+ fractions. Amplification of TCR beta CDR3 regions was done by immunoSEQ multiplex PCR with primers that anneal to V and J segments. A synthetic immune receptor repertoire was used to minimize amplification bias, and any residual bias was removed computationally once sequencing was done. Per the source publication's procedure: Custom Python scripts were used to quantify repertoire diversity as the Shannon entropy index. Unsorted, CD4+ and CD8+ repertoires were analyzed separately, except for combined analyses in which CD4+ and CD8+ sequences were merged in silico. A clone counted as expanded when the clone's frequency after treatment rose at least 2-fold relative to C1D1, and clones undetected at baseline were given a pseudocount of 0.5. Clones with 0 or 1 copy at C1D1 were classified as singleton clones, and clones with 2 or more copies were classified as non-singleton clones. Clones expanded in unsorted samples were annotated as CD4+, CD8+ or unknown by matching protein sequences in sorted samples from the same patient. Wilcoxon tests were applied to paired samples to test diversity changes from C1D1 to C4D1. Drawn from immuneACCESS, this table holds only the in-frame rearrangements with V and J called that TCRdb kept. Clones are partly lost; checked studies trace under half to an unresolved V gene and leave the rest unexplained. V and J calls plus clone size are reproduced from that table; the DNA served to infer D and trimming. In this sample the table shows 20,000 to 25,000 clones, 60% to 75% of which occur a single time. 15% to 20% of the sample is in the top ten clones.

Notes on this clone: What antigen it recognizes has not been identified. It has no much larger one-base neighbor in the sample; base qualities were not kept.

The sample's time point label, decoded: cycle 4 day 1 (C4D1), after more than five weeks of nivolumab. Relapse after autologous stem cell transplantation had occurred in all trial patients, and cohorts A, B and C were distinguished by prior brentuximab vedotin exposure. The trial cohort included 55 to 60 patients with relapsed/refractory classical Hodgkin lymphoma, and each patient had a best overall response of complete response, partial response or progressive disease. Trial patients were treated with single-agent nivolumab in the multi-cohort phase II CheckMate 205 trial. An independent review committee assessed best overall response by applying the 2007 International Working Group response criteria. PBMCs from the trial were collected at three points: immediately before nivolumab initiation (C1D1), and during therapy at cycle 2 day 1 and cycle 4 day 1. Peripheral blood was collected in 8 mL Vacutainer Cell Preparation Tubes, from which PBMCs were isolated by centrifugation and then cryopreserved.

According to the germline V gene, CDR1 reads SNHLY and CDR2 reads FYNNEI. Germline trimming amounts to 7 bases on V and 1 base on J, with 2 as the count of junction bases outside the gene matches. The CDR3 starts with the cysteine, ends with the phenylalanine, and has 14 residues. Left in the record is the CDR3 DNA by itself, 42 bases read in frame from the first base. This receptor was obtained from a human donor with classical Hodgkin lymphoma. The V gene is TRBV2 and the J gene is TRBJ2-2, with 8 junctional bases fitting TRBD1. The sequences come from peripheral blood mononuclear cells (PBMCs), collected before the fourth cycle of nivolumab. The CDR3 reads CASKDRENTGELFF. The nucleotide sequence is given as TGTGCCAGCAAGGACAGGGAGAACACCGGGGAGCTGTTTTTT.